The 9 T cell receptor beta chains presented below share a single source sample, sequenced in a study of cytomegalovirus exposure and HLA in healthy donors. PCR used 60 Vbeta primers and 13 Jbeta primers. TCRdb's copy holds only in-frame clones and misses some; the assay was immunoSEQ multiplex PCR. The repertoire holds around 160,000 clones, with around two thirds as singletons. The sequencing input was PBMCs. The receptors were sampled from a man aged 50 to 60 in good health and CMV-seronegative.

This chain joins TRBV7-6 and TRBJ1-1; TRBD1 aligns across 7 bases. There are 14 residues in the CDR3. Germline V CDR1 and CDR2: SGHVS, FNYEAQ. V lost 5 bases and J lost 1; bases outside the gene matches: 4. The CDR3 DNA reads TGTGCCAGCAGCCAAGGGACAGCGAACACTGAAGCTTTCTTT. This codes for CASSQGTANTEAFF.

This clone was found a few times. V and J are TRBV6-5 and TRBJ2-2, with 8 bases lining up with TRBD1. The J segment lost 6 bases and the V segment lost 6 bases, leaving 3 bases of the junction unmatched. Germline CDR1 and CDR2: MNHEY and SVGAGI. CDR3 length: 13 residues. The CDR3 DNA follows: TGTGCCAGCAGCGAACAGGGGGCCGGGGAGCTGTTTTTT. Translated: CASSEQGAGELFF.

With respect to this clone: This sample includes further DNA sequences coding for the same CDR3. In DNA, the CDR3 is TGTGCCAGTAGTAGGACAGATTCTACAGATACGCAGTATTTT. Amino acid sequence: CASSRTDSTDTQYF. The chain combines TRBV19 with TRBJ2-3, with D perhaps TRBD1 (6 bases). V was shortened by 4 bases and J by 3 bases, with 11 bases between the two germline ends. Germline V gene data show CDR1 as LNHDA and CDR2 as SQIVND (reference sequence). This CDR3 spans 14 amino acids. The variable domain in full, completed from reference TRBV19 and TRBJ2-3, reads DGGITQSPKYLFRKEGQNVTLSCEQNLNHDAMYWYRQDPGQGLRLIYYSQIVNDFQKGDIAEGYSVSREKKESFPLTVTSAQKNPTAFYLCASSRTDSTDTQYFGPGTRLTVL.

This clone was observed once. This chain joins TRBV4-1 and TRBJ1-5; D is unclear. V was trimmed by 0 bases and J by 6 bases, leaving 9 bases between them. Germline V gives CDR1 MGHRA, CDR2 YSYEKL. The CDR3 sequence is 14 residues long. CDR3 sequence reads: CASSQDSGAQPQHF. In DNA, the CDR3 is TGCGCCAGCAGCCAAGATTCAGGTGCTCAGCCCCAGCATTTT.

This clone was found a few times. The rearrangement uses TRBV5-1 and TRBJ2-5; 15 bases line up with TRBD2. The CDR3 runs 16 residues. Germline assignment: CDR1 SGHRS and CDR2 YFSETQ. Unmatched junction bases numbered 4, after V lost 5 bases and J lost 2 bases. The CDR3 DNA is TGCGCCAGCAGGAGGACTAGCGGGGGGGGACAAGAGACCCAGTACTTC. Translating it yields CASRRTSGGGQETQYF.

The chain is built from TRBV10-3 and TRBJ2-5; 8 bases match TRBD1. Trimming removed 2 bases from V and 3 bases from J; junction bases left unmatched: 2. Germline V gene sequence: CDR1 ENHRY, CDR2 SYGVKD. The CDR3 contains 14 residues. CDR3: CAISEGTGKETQYF. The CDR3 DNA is TGTGCCATCAGTGAGGGGACAGGAAAAGAGACCCAGTACTTC.

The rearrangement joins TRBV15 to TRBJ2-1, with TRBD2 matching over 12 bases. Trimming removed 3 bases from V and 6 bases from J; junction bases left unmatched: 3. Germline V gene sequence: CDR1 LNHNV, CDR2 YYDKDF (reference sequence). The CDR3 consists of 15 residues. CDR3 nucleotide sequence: TGTGCCACCAGCAGGGCACTAGCGGGGGGCAATGAGCAGTTCTTC. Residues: CATSRALAGGNEQFF.

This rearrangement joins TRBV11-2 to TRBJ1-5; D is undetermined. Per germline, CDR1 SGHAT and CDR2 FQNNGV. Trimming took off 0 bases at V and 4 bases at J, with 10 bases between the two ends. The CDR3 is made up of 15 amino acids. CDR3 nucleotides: TGTGCCAGCAGCTTAGAGGGCGCCCTAAATCAGCCCCAGCATTTT. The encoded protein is CASSLEGALNQPQHF.

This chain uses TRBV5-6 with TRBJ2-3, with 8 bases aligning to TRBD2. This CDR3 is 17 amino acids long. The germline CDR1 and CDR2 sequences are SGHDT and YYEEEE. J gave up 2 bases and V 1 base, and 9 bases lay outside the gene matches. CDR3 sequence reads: CASSLSYGGGYTDTQYF. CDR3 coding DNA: TGTGCCAGCAGCTTGAGCTACGGCGGGGGGTACACAGATACGCAGTATTTT.